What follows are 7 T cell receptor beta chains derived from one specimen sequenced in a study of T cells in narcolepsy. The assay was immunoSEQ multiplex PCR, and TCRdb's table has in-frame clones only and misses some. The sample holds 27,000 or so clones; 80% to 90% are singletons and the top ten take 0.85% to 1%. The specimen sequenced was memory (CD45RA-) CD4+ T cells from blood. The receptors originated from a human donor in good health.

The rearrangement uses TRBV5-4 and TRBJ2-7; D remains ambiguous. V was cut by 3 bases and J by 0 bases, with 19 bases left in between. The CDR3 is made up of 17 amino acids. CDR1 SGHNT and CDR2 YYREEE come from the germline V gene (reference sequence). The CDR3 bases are TGTGCCAGCAGCTACCTCGGATCCCGGCTCAACTCCTACGAGCAGTACTTC. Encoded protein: CASSYLGSRLNSYEQYF.

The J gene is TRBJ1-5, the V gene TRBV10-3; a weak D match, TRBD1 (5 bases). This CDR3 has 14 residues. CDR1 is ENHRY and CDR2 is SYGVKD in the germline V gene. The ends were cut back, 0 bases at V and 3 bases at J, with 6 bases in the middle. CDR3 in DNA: TGTGCCATCAGTGAGTCGACAGACAATCAGCCCCAGCATTTT. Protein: CAISESTDNQPQHF.

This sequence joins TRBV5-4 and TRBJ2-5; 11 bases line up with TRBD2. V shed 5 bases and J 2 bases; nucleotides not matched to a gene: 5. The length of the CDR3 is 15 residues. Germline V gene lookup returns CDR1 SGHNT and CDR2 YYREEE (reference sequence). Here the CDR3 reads CASSSLAGGQETQYF. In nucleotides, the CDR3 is TGTGCCAGCAGTTCTCTAGCGGGGGGACAAGAGACCCAGTACTTC. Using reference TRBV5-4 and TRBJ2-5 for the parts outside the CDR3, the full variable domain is ETGVTQSPTHLIKTRGQQVTLRCSSQSGHNTVSWYQQALGQGPQFIFQYYREEENGRGNFPPRFSGLQFPNYSSELNVNALELDDSALYLCASSSLAGGQETQYFGPGTRLLVL.

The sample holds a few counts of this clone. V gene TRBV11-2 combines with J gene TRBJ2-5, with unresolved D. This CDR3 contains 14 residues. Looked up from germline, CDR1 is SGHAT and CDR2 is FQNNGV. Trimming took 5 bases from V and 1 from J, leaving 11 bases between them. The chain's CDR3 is CASSRNPGQETQYF. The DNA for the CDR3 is TGTGCCAGCAGCCGAAACCCGGGCCAAGAGACCCAGTACTTC.

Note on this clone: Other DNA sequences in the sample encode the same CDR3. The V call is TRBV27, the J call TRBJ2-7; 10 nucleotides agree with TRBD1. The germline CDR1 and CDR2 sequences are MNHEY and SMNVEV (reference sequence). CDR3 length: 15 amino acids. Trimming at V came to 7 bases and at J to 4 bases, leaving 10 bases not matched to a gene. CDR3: CASTAFGTGAYEQYF. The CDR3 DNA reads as TGTGCCAGCACAGCGTTTGGGACAGGGGCTTACGAGCAGTACTTC.

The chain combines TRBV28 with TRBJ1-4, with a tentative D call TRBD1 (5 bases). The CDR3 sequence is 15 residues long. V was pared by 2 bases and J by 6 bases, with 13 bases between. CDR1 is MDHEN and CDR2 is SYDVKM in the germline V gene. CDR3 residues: CASSLGGMRDEKLFF. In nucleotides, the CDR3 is TGTGCCAGCAGTTTAGGGGGGATGAGGGATGAAAAACTGTTTTTT. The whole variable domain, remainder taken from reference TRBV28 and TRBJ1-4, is DVKVTQSSRYLVKRTGEKVFLECVQDMDHENMFWYRQDPGLGLRLIYFSYDVKMKEKGDIPEGYSVSREKKERFSLILESASTNQTSMYLCASSLGGMRDEKLFFGSGTQLSVL.

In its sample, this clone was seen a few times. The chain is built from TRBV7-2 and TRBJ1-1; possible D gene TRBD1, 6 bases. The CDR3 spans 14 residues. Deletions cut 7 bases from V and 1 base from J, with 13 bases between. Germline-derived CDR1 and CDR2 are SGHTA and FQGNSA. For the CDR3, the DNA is TGTGCCAGCACCAGGGGACGGGGGAACACTGAAGCTTTCTTT. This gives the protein CASTRGRGNTEAFF.